This TCR beta chain was obtained from a study of neurological immune-mediated disorders. Trimming at V came to 4 bases and at J to 6 bases, leaving 6 bases not matched to a gene. CDR3 size: 14 residues. The table lists this clonotype with many counts. The antigen is undetermined. Documented time point: longitudinal time-point 3. Study results and limitations: There were no CDR3 amino acid sequences shared by expanded clones across subjects, a result suggesting private repertoires in all groups. The most TCR clonal expansion was seen in HTLV-1-associated myelopathy, whereas the least was seen in multiple sclerosis, below the level in healthy controls.

In TCRdb, the 5' RACE reads were re-called with MiXCR into one record per CDR3 protein. The table has about 49,000 distinct CDR3 sequences, 7% to 9% seen once. The chain carries TRBV12-3 or TRBV12-4 and TRBJ1-2, with 9 positions matching TRBD1. The sequenced sample was PBMCs. The clonotype comes from a woman between 35 and 50 years old in good health. The CDR3 sequence: CASSYGTGWNGYTF. The DNA of the CDR3 is TGTGCCAGCAGTTACGGGACAGGGTGGAATGGCTACACCTTC.